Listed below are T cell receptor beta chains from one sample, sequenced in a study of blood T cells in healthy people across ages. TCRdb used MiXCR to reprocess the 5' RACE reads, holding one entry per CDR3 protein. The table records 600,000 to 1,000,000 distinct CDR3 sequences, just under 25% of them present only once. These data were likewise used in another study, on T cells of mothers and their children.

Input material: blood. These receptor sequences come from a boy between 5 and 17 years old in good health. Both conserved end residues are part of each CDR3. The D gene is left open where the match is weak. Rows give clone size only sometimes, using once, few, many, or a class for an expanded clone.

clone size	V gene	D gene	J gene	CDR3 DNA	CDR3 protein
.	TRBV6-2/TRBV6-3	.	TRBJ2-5	TGTGCCAGCAGTTACTCGACCGGGCCGCAGTACTTC	CASSYSTGPQYF
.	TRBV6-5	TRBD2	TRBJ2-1	TGTGCCAGCAGTTACCAGCGGGGTAACAATGAGCAGTTCTTC	CASSYQRGNNEQFF
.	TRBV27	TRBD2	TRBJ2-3	TGTGCCAGCAGTCAGTCTAGCGGGCTGAGCACAGATACGCAGTATTTT	CASSQSSGLSTDTQYF
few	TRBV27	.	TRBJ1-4	TGTGCCAGCAGTATTGACGCAACTAATGAAAAACTGTTTTTT	CASSIDATNEKLFF
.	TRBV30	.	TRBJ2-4	TGTGCCTGGAGTGTAACCAGGGGTGGCAAAAACATTCAGTACTTC	CAWSVTRGGKNIQYF
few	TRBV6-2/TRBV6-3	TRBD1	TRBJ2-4	TGTGCCAGCAGCCTCGATTCCGGGACAGGGATGGTTAAGGCCAAAAACATTCAGTACTTC	CASSLDSGTGMVKAKNIQYF
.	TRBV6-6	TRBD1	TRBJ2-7	TGTGCCAGCCGGAGACCGGGGACAGGGGGCGAAGAGCAGTACTTC	CASRRPGTGGEEQYF
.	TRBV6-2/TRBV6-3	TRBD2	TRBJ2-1	TGTGCCAGCAGTTACGCGGGGGGATACAATGAGCAGTTCTTC	CASSYAGGYNEQFF
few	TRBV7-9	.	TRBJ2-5	TGTGCCAGCAGCTTAGTTGTCAGGGGGGCTGAGACCCAGTACTTC	CASSLVVRGAETQYF
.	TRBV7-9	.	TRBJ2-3	TGTGCCAGCAGCCTATCCGGGGGGCGAGACACAGATACGCAGTATTTT	CASSLSGGRDTDTQYF
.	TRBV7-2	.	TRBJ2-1	TGTGCCAGCAGCTTATTCCCTGACAATGAGCAGTTCTTC	CASSLFPDNEQFF
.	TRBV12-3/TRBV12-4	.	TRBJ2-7	TGTGCCAGCAGTGCAGGGGTTTCCTACGAGCAGTACTTC	CASSAGVSYEQYF
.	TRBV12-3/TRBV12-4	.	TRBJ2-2	TGTGCCAGCATTGACCAGGGCTGGAACGTAGGCGGGGAGCTGTTTTTT	CASIDQGWNVGGELFF
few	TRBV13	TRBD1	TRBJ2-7	TGTGCCAGCGGCGACTGGACAGGGCAAGCCTACGAGCAGTACTTC	CASGDWTGQAYEQYF
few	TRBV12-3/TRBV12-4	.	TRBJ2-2	TGTGCCAGCAGTTTCCGGGGGAACGGGGAGCTGTTTTTT	CASSFRGNGELFF
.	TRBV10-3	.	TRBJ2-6	TGTGCCATCAGTGAAGTTTTTTTTTCTGGGGCCAACGTCCTGACTTTC	CAISEVFFSGANVLTF
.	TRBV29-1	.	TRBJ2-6	TGCAGCTCCCTAGGGGGTAGCTCTGGGGCCAACGTCCTGACTTTC	CSSLGGSSGANVLTF
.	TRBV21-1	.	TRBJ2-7	TGTGCCAGCAGCCCGGGGACTAGCGGGGGCCACGAGCAGTACTTC	CASSPGTSGGHEQYF
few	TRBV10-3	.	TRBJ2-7	TGTGCCATCAGTGAGGCTCCAACAGGGTACGAGCAGTACTTC	CAISEAPTGYEQYF
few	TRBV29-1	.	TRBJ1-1	TGCAGCGCCTCGGGGTTGGTATTGAACACTGAAGCTTTCTTT	CSASGLVLNTEAFF
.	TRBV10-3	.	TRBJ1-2	TGTGCCATCAGTGGAGGGGGGGACTATGGCTACACCTTC	CAISGGGDYGYTF
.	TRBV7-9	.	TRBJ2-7	TGTGCCAGCAGCTTTAACTTCGTTGGAGGGGACCCCTACGAGCAGTACTTC	CASSFNFVGGDPYEQYF
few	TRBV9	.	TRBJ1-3	TGTGCCAGCAGCCCCACTCCCGCTCGGCAGAACACCATATATTTT	CASSPTPARQNTIYF
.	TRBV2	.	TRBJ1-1	TGTGCCAGCAGAATATCAAAACTGAACACTGAAGCTTTCTTT	CASRISKLNTEAFF
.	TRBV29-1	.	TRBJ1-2	TGCAGCGGCGACAGTAACTATGGCTACACCTTC	CSGDSNYGYTF
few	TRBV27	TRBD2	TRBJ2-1	TGTGCCAGCAGTATCGGGACTAGCGGTTACAATGAGCAGTTCTTC	CASSIGTSGYNEQFF
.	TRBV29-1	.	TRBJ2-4	TGCAGCGTTAACGGCCTCCGAAACATTCAGTACTTC	CSVNGLRNIQYF
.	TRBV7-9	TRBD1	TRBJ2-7	TGTGCCAGCAGCTTTCCCCGGGACAGGACCTACGAGCAGTACTTC	CASSFPRDRTYEQYF